Listed below are T cell receptor beta chains from one sample, sequenced in a study of blood T cells in healthy people across ages. TCRdb re-called the 5' RACE reads with MiXCR, one entry per CDR3 protein. The repertoire includes 600,000 to 850,000 distinct CDR3 sequences, 20% to 25% of them detected once, and around 9.2% sits in the top ten. These data also featured in a second study, about T cells of mothers and their children.

Sequences were obtained from blood. These TCRs come from a boy aged 5-17 years in good health. CDR3s include the opening cysteine and the closing phenylalanine or tryptophan. A D gene is named only where the DNA matches it firmly. Clone sizes are given selectively: once, few, many, or a class where the clone is expanded.

NA TRBJ2-4 NA TRBV5-5 CASSLARLGIQYF TGTGCCAGCAGCTTGGCCCGATTGGGCATTCAGTACTTC
NA TRBJ2-7 NA TRBV28 CASSLWADEQYF TGTGCCAGCAGTTTATGGGCAGACGAGCAGTACTTC
TRBD1 TRBJ1-5 few TRBV18 CASSPGQINQPQHF TGTGCCAGCTCACCGGGACAGATAAATCAGCCCCAGCATTTT
TRBD1 TRBJ1-2 few TRBV12-5 CASGLNGDRNDGYTF TGTGCTAGTGGTTTGAACGGGGACAGGAATGACGGCTACACCTTC
NA TRBJ2-1 NA TRBV5-1 CASFRENSYNEQFF TGCGCCAGCTTTCGGGAGAACTCCTACAATGAGCAGTTCTTC
NA TRBJ2-1 few TRBV7-9 CASSSRLVNEQFF TGTGCCAGCAGCTCCAGACTGGTTAATGAGCAGTTCTTC
TRBD1 TRBJ2-1 few TRBV29-1 CSVEGTGQGAYNEQFF TGCAGCGTTGAAGGCACGGGACAGGGGGCCTACAATGAGCAGTTCTTC
NA TRBJ2-5 many TRBV5-1 CASSQQGGEETQYF TGCGCCAGCAGCCAACAGGGAGGGGAAGAGACCCAGTACTTC
TRBD2 TRBJ2-5 NA TRBV7-9 CASSSSPTSGVPQETQYF TGTGCCAGCAGCTCATCCCCCACTAGCGGGGTCCCACAAGAGACCCAGTACTTC
NA TRBJ1-5 few TRBV5-8 CASSLGPYDTLYSNQPQHF TGTGCCAGCAGCCTAGGGCCGTACGACACCCTATATAGCAATCAGCCCCAGCATTTT
TRBD2 TRBJ2-7 few TRBV9 CASSVDPGLAGDEQYF TGTGCCAGCAGCGTCGATCCGGGACTAGCGGGAGATGAGCAGTACTTC
NA TRBJ2-4 NA TRBV20-1 CSARPRGDKNIQYF TGCAGTGCTAGACCTCGGGGAGACAAAAACATTCAGTACTTC
NA TRBJ1-5 few TRBV7-3 CASSLNPNQPQHF TGTGCCAGCAGCTTAAATCCCAATCAGCCCCAGCATTTT
TRBD1 TRBJ1-2 NA TRBV7-2 CASSFAGTVANYGYTF TGTGCCAGCAGCTTCGCCGGGACAGTAGCTAACTATGGCTACACCTTC